This T cell receptor beta chain was identified during a study of T cell responses to AZD1222 COVID-19 vaccine. The ends lost 6 bases at V and 0 bases at J; junction bases unmatched: 7. Germline V gene data show CDR1 as MNHNY and CDR2 as SVGAGI (reference sequence). The CDR3 is 16 residues long. Measured with immunoSEQ multiplex PCR; TCRdb has only the in-frame clones, and not every one. This table holds some 100,000 clones, approximately 89% found once. This TCR derives from an adult who received the AZD1222 COVID-19 vaccine. The source was peripheral blood, collected 28 days after the second AZD1222 dose. J is TRBJ2-2 and V is TRBV6-6; 7 bases are a match to TRBD2. Here the CDR3 reads CASSPRAGANTGELFF. In nucleotides, the CDR3 is TGTGCCAGCAGCCCCAGGGCGGGGGCGAACACCGGGGAGCTGTTTTTT.